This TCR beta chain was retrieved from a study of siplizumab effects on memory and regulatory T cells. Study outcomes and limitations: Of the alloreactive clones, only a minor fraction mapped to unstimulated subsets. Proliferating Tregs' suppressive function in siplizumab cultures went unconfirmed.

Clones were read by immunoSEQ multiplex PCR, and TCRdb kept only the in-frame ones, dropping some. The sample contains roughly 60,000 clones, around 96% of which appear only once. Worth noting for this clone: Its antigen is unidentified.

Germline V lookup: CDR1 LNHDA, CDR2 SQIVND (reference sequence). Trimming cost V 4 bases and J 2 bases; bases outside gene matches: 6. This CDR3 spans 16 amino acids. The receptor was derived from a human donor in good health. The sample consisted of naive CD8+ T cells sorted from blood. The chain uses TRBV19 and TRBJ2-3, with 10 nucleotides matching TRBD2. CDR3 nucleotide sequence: TGTGCCAGTAGTAGGCTAGCGGGGGCCAACACAGATACGCAGTATTTT. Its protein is CASSRLAGANTDTQYF.